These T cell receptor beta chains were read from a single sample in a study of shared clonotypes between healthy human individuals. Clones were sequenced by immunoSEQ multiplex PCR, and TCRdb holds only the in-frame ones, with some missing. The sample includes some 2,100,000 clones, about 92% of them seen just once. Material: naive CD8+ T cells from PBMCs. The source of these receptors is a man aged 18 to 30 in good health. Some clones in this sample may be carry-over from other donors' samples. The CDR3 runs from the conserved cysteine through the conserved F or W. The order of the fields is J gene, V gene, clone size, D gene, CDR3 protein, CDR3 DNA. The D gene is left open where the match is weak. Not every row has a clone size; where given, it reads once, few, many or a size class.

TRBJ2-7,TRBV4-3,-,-,CASSPGTGTYEQYF,TGCGCCAGCAGCCCCGGGACGGGAACCTACGAGCAGTACTTC
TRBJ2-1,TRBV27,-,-,CASSLATLYNEQFF,TGTGCCAGCAGTCTCGCGACCCTGTACAATGAGCAGTTCTTC
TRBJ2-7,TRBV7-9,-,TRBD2,CASSFGERGYEQYF,TGTGCCAGCAGCTTTGGGGAGCGGGGCTACGAGCAGTACTTC
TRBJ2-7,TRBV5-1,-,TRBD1,CASGLGQGPEQYF,TGCGCCAGCGGCTTGGGACAGGGGCCCGAGCAGTACTTC
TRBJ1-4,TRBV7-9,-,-,CASSPGVATNEKLFF,TGTGCCAGCAGCCCAGGGGTAGCAACTAATGAAAAACTGTTTTTT
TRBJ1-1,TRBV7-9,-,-,CASSFGLRAEAFF,TGTGCCAGCAGCTTCGGGCTCAGGGCTGAAGCTTTCTTT
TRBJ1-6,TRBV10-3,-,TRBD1,CAISYSSGGSPLHF,TGTGCCATCAGTTATAGCTCAGGGGGCTCACCCCTCCACTTT
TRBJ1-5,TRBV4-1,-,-,CASSQDWRSGQPQHF,TGCGCCAGCAGCCAAGATTGGAGGTCGGGTCAGCCCCAGCATTTT
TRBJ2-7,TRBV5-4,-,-,CASSALDYHSYEQYF,TGTGCCAGCAGCGCCCTGGACTATCACTCCTACGAGCAGTACTTC
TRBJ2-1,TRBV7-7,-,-,CASSLGRSSHNEQFF,TGTGCCAGCAGCCTTGGGAGGTCTTCACACAATGAGCAGTTCTTC
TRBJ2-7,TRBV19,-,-,CASSIGGHWFYEQYF,TGTGCCAGTAGTATAGGCGGACATTGGTTCTACGAGCAGTACTTC
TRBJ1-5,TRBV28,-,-,CASSLEQGYQPQHF,TGTGCCAGCAGTTTAGAGCAGGGGTATCAGCCCCAGCATTTT
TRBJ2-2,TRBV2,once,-,CASRGLRGNTGELFF,TGTGCCAGCCGAGGACTGCGGGGGAACACCGGGGAGCTGTTTTTT
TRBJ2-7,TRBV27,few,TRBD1,CASSARQGSYEQYF,TGTGCCAGCAGTGCCCGACAGGGTTCCTACGAGCAGTACTTC
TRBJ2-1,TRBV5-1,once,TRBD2,CASSLWGAGDNEQFF,TGCGCCAGCAGCCTCTGGGGAGCGGGAGACAATGAGCAGTTCTTC
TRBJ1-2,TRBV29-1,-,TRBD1,CSVEGRGLEGYTF,TGCAGCGTTGAAGGCAGGGGGCTCGAGGGCTACACCTTC
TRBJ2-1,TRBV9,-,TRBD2,CASSGASGNEQFF,TGTGCCAGCAGCGGGGCTAGCGGGAATGAGCAGTTCTTC
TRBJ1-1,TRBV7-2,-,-,CASSRRGTEAFF,TGTGCCAGCAGCCGCCGGGGGACTGAAGCTTTCTTT
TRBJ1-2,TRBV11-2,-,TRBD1,CASSDRDSMLVDGYTF,TGTGCCAGCAGCGACCGGGACAGTATGCTAGTCGATGGCTACACCTTC
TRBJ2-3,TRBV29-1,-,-,CSALKGGDTQYF,TGCAGCGCCTTGAAGGGGGGTGATACGCAGTATTTT
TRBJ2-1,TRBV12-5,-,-,CASGLATQPSSYNEQFF,TGTGCTAGTGGTTTGGCCACACAGCCAAGCTCCTACAATGAGCAGTTCTTC
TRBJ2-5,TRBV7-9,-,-,CASSGVIQETQYF,TGTGCCAGCAGCGGAGTGATCCAAGAGACCCAGTACTTC
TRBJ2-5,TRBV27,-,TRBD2,CASSLIAGSGGQETQYF,TGTGCCAGCAGTTTAATCGCCGGGAGCGGGGGACAAGAGACCCAGTACTTC
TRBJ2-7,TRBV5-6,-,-,CASSLWRGGEQYF,TGTGCCAGCAGCTTGTGGAGGGGAGGCGAGCAGTACTTC
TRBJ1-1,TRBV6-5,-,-,CASSYGTDGNTEAFF,TGTGCCAGCAGTTACGGTACAGATGGGAACACTGAAGCTTTCTTT
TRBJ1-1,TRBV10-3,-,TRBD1,CAISESRTGTTEAFF,TGTGCCATCAGTGAGTCCCGGACAGGGACCACTGAAGCTTTCTTT
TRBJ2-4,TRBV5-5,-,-,CASSLERSPAPGNIQYF,TGTGCCAGCAGCTTGGAGCGGTCCCCAGCGCCGGGAAACATTCAGTACTTC
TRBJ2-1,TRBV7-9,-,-,CASSPPAYNEQFF,TGTGCCAGCAGCCCGCCGGCCTACAATGAGCAGTTCTTC
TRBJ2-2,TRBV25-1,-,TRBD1,CASRLSRGHNTGELFF,TGTGCCAGCCGGTTATCCAGGGGGCACAACACCGGGGAGCTGTTTTTT
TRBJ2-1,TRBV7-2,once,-,CASGRGAGVYNEQFF,TGTGCCAGCGGCAGAGGAGCAGGGGTGTACAATGAGCAGTTCTTC
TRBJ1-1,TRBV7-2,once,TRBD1,CASSSRTGVNTEAFF,TGTGCCAGCAGCTCTAGGACAGGGGTGAACACTGAAGCTTTCTTT
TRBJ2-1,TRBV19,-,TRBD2,CASSLAGVSGNEQFF,TGTGCCAGTAGTTTAGCGGGAGTGTCCGGCAATGAGCAGTTCTTC
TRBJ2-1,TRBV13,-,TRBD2,CASSSRGGLRYNEQFF,TGTGCCAGCAGCTCTAGGGGAGGGTTAAGGTACAATGAGCAGTTCTTC
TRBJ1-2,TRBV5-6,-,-,CASSFRGGGYGYTF,TGTGCCAGCAGCTTCCGGGGGGGAGGCTATGGCTACACCTTC
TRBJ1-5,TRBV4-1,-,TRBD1,CASSLTGVGQPQHF,TGCGCCAGCAGCCTAACAGGGGTAGGTCAGCCCCAGCATTTT
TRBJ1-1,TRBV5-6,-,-,CASSFVGVMNTEAFF,TGTGCCAGCAGCTTTGTCGGGGTTATGAACACTGAAGCTTTCTTT
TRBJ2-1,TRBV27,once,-,CASSPRGSSYNEQFF,TGTGCCAGCAGCCCTCGGGGGAGCTCCTACAATGAGCAGTTCTTC
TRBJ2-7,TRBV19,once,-,CASSPADSYEQYF,TGTGCCAGTAGCCCCGCAGACAGCTACGAGCAGTACTTC
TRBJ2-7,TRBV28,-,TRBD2,CASSLSLAGVGTYEQYF,TGTGCCAGCAGTTTAAGTCTAGCGGGAGTCGGCACCTACGAGCAGTACTTC